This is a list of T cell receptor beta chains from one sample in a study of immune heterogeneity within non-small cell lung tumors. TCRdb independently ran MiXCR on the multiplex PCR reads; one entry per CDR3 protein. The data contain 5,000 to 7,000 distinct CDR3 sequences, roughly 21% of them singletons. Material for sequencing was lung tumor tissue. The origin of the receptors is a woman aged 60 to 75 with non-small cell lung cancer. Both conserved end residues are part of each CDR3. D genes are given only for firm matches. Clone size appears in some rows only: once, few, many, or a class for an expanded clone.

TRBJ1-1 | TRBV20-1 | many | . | CSAVPGNTEAFF | TGCAGTGCTGTTCCCGGGAACACTGAAGCTTTCTTT
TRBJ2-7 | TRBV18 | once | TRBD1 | CASSQKGAGEQYF | TGTGCCAGCTCACAAAAGGGGGCAGGCGAGCAGTACTTC
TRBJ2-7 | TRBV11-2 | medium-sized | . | CASSIRGFEQYF | TGTGCCAGCAGCATCAGGGGTTTCGAGCAGTACTTC
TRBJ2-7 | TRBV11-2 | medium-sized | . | CASSRGSVWDEQYF | TGTGCCAGCAGTCGCGGTTCAGTCTGGGACGAGCAGTACTTC
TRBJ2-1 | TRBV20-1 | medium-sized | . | CSARWLSSYNEQFF | TGCAGTGCTAGGTGGCTTAGCTCCTACAATGAGCAGTTCTTC
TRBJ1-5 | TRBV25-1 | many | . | CASSSTGQPNQPQHF | TGTGCCAGCAGTTCTACCGGGCAGCCAAATCAGCCCCAGCATTTT
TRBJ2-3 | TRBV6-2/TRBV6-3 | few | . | CASSYDTGTPTDTRYF | TGTGCCAGCAGTTACGACACAGGGACACCCACAGATACGCGGTATTTT
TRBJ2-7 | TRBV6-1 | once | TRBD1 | CASKTTTGLPYEQYF | TGTGCCAGCAAGACTACGACAGGGCTACCTTACGAGCAGTACTTC
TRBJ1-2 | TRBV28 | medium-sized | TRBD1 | CASSSGTGGYTF | TGTGCCAGCAGTTCAGGGACAGGTGGCTACACCTTC
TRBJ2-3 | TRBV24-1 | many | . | CATSARADTQYF | TGTGCCACCAGTGCCAGGGCAGATACGCAGTATTTT
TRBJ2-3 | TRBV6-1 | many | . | CASRSAADTQYF | TGTGCCAGCAGATCAGCGGCAGATACGCAGTATTTT
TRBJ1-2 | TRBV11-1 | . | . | CARSLTAGEVYGYTF | TGTGCCAGAAGCTTAACCGCAGGGGAGGTCTATGGCTACACCTTC
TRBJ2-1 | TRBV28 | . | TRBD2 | CASSFPSGAYNEQFF | TGTGCCAGCAGTTTCCCTAGCGGGGCTTACAATGAGCAGTTCTTC
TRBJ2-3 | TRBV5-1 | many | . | CASSLGLQFSTDTQYF | TGCGCCAGCAGCTTGGGCCTTCAATTTAGCACAGATACGCAGTATTTT
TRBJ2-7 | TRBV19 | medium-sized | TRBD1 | CASSWDRRLTSEQYF | TGTGCCAGTAGTTGGGACAGGAGGCTAACTAGCGAGCAGTACTTC
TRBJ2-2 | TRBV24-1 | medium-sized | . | CATSEEPDTGELFF | TGTGCCACCAGTGAGGAACCCGACACCGGGGAGCTGTTTTTT
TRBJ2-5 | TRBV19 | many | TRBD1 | CASSRGQDLQETQYF | TGTGCCAGTAGTCGAGGACAGGACCTCCAAGAGACCCAGTACTTC
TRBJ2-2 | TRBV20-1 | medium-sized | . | CSAWARASGELFF | TGCAGTGCTTGGGCCAGGGCGTCCGGGGAGCTGTTTTTT
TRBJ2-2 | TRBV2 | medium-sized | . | CASSQGTGELFF | TGTGCCAGCAGCCAGGGAACCGGGGAGCTGTTTTTT
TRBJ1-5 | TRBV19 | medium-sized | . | CASSKVQTLDQPQHF | TGTGCCAGTAGTAAGGTGCAGACCTTGGATCAGCCCCAGCATTTT
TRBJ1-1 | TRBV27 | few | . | CASSLRPGTEAEAFF | TGTGCCAGCAGTTTACGACCAGGGACGGAGGCTGAAGCTTTCTTT
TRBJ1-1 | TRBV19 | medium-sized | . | CASSPWDLDTEAFF | TGTGCCAGTAGTCCGTGGGACCTGGACACTGAAGCTTTCTTT
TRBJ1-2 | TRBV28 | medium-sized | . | CASRGFVWGESNYGYTF | TGTGCCAGCAGGGGGTTTGTTTGGGGTGAATCTAACTATGGCTACACCTTC
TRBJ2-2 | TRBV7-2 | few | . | CASSFGPTAGELFF | TGTGCCAGCAGCTTCGGACCCACCGCCGGGGAGCTGTTTTTT
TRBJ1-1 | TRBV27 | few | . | CASSLYPGLGEAFF | TGTGCCAGCAGTTTATACCCAGGGCTCGGTGAAGCTTTCTTT
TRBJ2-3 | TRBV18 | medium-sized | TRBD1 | CASSSDRADTQYF | TGTGCCAGCTCATCCGACAGGGCAGATACGCAGTATTTT
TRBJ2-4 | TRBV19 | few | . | CASSNSGLSKNIQYF | TGTGCCAGTAGTAACTCTGGCCTCTCCAAAAACATTCAGTACTTC
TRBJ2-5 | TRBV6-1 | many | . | CASSQSQTQYF | TGTGCCAGCAGTCAATCACAGACCCAGTACTTC
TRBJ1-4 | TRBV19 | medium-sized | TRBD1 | CASSPGTGGKLFF | TGTGCCAGTAGTCCCGGGACAGGGGGAAAACTGTTTTTT
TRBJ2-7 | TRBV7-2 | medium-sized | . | CASSLAVGSYEQYF | TGTGCCAGCAGCTTAGCGGTAGGCTCCTACGAGCAGTACTTC
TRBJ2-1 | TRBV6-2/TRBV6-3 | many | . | CASRGGPTMAQQNEQFF | TGTGCCAGCAGGGGCGGACCAACTATGGCACAACAGAATGAGCAGTTCTTC
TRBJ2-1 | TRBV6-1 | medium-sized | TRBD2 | CASSEQASGRPSYNEQFF | TGTGCCAGCAGTGAACAGGCTAGCGGGAGGCCCTCCTACAATGAGCAGTTCTTC
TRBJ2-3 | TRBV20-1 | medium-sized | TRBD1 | CSASEADRVADTQYF | TGCAGTGCTAGTGAGGCCGACAGGGTGGCAGATACGCAGTATTTT
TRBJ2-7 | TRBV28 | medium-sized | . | CASSFRHAYEQYF | TGTGCCAGCAGTTTTAGACACGCCTACGAGCAGTACTTC
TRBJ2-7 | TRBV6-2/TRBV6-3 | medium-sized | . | CASSYDRTWTYEQYF | TGTGCCAGCAGTTACGACAGGACCTGGACCTACGAGCAGTACTTC
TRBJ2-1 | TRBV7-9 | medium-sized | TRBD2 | CASSPITYGRNEQFF | TGTGCCAGCAGCCCCATCACGTACGGGAGGAATGAGCAGTTCTTC
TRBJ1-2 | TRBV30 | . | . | CAWSALGGSVYGYTF | TGTGCCTGGAGTGCTCTTGGGGGGAGTGTATATGGCTACACCTTC
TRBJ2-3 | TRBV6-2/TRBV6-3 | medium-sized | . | CASSYLPTRRSTDTQYF | TGTGCCAGCAGTTATTTACCGACTAGAAGGAGCACAGATACGCAGTATTTT
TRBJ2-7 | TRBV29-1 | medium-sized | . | CSVEDGREAYEQYF | TGCAGCGTTGAAGATGGGCGGGAAGCCTACGAGCAGTACTTC
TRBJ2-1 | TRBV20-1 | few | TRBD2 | CSVASGSVSSYNEQFF | TGCAGTGTGGCTAGCGGGAGCGTTAGCTCCTACAATGAGCAGTTCTTC
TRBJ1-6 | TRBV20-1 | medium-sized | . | CSARVLNSPLHF | TGCAGTGCTAGAGTCCTTAATTCACCCCTCCACTTT
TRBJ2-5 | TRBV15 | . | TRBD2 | CATSGVTSRQTQYF | TGTGCCACCAGCGGGGTGACTAGCAGGCAGACCCAGTACTTC
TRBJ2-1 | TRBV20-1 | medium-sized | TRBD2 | CSGRESGEQFF | TGCAGTGGGCGGGAGAGCGGGGAGCAGTTCTTC
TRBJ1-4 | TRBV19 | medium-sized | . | CASSMGARRNEKLFF | TGTGCCAGTAGTATGGGGGCAAGACGTAATGAAAAACTGTTTTTT
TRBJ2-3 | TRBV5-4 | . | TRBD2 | CASSLSVSGDTQYF | TGTGCCAGCAGCTTGTCGGTTAGCGGGGATACGCAGTATTTT
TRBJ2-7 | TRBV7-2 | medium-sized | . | CASRFSRGPYEQYF | TGTGCCAGCCGGTTTTCGCGGGGTCCGTACGAGCAGTACTTC
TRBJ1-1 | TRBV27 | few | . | CASSGLPFGLESFF | TGTGCCAGCAGTGGGTTGCCATTCGGGCTTGAATCTTTCTTT
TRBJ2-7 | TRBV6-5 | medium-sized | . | CASSYFAGSRSYEQYF | TGTGCCAGCAGTTACTTCGCGGGATCAAGGTCCTACGAGCAGTACTTC